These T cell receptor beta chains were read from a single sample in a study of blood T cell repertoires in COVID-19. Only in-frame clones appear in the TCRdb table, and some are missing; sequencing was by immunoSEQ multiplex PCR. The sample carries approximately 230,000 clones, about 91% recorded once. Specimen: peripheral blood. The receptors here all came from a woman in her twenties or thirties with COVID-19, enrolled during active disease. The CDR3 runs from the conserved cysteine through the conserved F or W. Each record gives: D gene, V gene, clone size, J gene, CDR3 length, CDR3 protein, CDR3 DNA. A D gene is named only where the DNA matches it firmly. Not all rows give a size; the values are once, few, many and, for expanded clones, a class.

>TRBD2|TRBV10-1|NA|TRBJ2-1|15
CASSERASGYNEQFF
TGCGCCAGCAGTGAGAGGGCTAGCGGATACAATGAGCAGTTCTTC
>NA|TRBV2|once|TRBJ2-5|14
CASSGRGFQETQYF
TGTGCCAGCAGTGGTCGCGGGTTCCAAGAGACCCAGTACTTC
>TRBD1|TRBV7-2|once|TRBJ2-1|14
CASSLDRGVNEQFF
TGTGCCAGCAGCTTAGACAGGGGGGTCAATGAGCAGTTCTTC
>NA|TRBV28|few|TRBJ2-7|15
CASSFGREVTYEQYF
TGTGCCAGCAGTTTCGGGAGAGAGGTGACCTACGAGCAGTACTTC
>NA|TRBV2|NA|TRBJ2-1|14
CASSEEARGVEQFF
TGTGCCAGCAGTGAAGAAGCCAGGGGTGTTGAGCAGTTCTTC
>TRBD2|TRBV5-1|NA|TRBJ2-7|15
CASSREGTGAYEQYF
TGCGCCAGCAGCCGGGAGGGGACGGGGGCCTACGAGCAGTACTTC
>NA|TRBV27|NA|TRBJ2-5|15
CASSRDSHPLETQYF
TGTGCCAGCAGTCGGGACTCCCACCCCTTGGAGACCCAGTACTTC
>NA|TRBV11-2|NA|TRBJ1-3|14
CAIREPLSGNTIYF
TGTGCCATCCGGGAGCCGCTCTCTGGAAACACCATATATTTT
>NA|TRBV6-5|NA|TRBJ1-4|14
CASTPSGSGEKLFF
TGTGCCAGCACCCCCAGCGGCTCGGGAGAAAAACTGTTTTTT
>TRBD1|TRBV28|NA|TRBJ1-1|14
CASRTPDRVTEAFF
TGTGCCAGCAGAACCCCGGACAGGGTCACTGAAGCTTTCTTT
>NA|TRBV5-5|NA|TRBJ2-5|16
CASSLAEGGRGETQYF
TGTGCCAGCAGCTTGGCCGAGGGGGGGCGAGGCGAGACCCAGTACTTC
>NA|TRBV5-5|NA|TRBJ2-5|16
CASCCVWAYGQETQYF
TGTGCCAGCTGTTGTGTGTGGGCGTATGGTCAAGAGACCCAGTACTTC
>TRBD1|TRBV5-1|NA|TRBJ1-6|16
CASSRVEGTGGSPLHF
TGCGCCAGCAGCCGAGTAGAGGGGACAGGGGGATCACCCCTCCACTTT
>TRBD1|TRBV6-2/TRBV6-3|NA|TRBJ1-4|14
CASSETGFGEKLFF
TGTGCCAGCAGCGAGACAGGGTTCGGCGAAAAACTGTTTTTT
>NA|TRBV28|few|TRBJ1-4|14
CASSPAGVEEKLFF
TGTGCCAGCAGCCCTGCGGGGGTTGAGGAAAAACTGTTTTTT
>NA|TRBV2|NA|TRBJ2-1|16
CAIKPRLRGNYNEQFF
TGTGCCATCAAACCCCGACTGCGGGGAAACTACAATGAGCAGTTCTTC
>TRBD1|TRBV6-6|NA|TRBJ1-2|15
CASSPGTGPSYGYTF
TGTGCCAGCAGCCCCGGGACAGGGCCCAGCTATGGCTACACCTTC
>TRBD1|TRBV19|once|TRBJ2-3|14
CASSTDRVTDTQYF
TGTGCCAGTAGTACAGACAGGGTCACAGATACGCAGTATTTT
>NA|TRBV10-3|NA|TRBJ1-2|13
CAISEVQESSYTF
TGTGCCATCAGTGAGGTGCAGGAAAGTAGCTACACCTTC
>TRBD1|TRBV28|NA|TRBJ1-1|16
CASSPTLGQGNTEAFF
TGTGCCAGCAGTCCCACTCTAGGACAGGGGAACACTGAAGCTTTCTTT
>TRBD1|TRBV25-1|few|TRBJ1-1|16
CASSEFRRDRTIEAFF
TGTGCCAGCAGTGAATTTAGGCGGGACAGGACCATTGAAGCTTTCTTT
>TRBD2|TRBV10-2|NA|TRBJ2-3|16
CASSGDQGLVTDTQYF
TGCGCCAGCAGTGGCGATCAGGGACTAGTCACAGATACGCAGTATTTT
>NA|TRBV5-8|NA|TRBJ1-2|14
CASSFLTGFYGYTF
TGTGCCAGCAGCTTCCTAACAGGGTTCTATGGCTACACCTTC
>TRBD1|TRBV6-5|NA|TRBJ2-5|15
CASRSARGRDRTQYF
TGTGCCAGCAGATCCGCACGAGGCCGGGACAGGACCCAGTACTTC
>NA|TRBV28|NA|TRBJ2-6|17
CASSSPTGRSGANVLTF
TGTGCCAGCAGTTCTCCAACTGGTCGCTCTGGGGCCAACGTCCTGACTTTC
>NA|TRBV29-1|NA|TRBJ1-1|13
CSAGRAGDTEAFF
TGCAGCGCGGGACGGGCAGGGGACACTGAAGCTTTCTTT
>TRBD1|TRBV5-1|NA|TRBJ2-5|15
CASSLEGASQETQYF
TGCGCCAGCAGCTTGGAGGGGGCCAGCCAAGAGACCCAGTACTTC
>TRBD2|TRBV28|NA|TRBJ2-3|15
CASSFPTGGADTQYF
TGTGCCAGCAGTTTTCCAACCGGGGGGGCAGATACGCAGTATTTT
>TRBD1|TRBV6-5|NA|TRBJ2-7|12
CATGQGRNEQYF
TGTGCCACCGGACAGGGTCGGAACGAGCAGTACTTC
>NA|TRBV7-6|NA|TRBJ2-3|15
CASSLGQERADTQYF
TGTGCCAGCAGCTTGGGGCAGGAAAGGGCAGATACGCAGTATTTT
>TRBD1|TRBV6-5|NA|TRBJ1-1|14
CASSPRTGDTEAFF
TGTGCCAGCAGTCCCCGGACAGGGGACACTGAAGCTTTCTTT
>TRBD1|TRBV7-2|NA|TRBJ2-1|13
CASSSTGYNEQFF
TGTGCCAGCAGCTCGACAGGGTACAATGAGCAGTTCTTC
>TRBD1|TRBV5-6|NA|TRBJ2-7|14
CASSWGAGGLEQYF
TGTGCCAGCAGCTGGGGGGCAGGGGGCCTCGAGCAGTACTTC
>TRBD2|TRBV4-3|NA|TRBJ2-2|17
CASSQDRGGWNTGELFF
TGCGCCAGCAGCCAAGATCGGGGGGGGTGGAACACCGGGGAGCTGTTTTTT
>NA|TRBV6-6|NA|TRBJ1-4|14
CASSPGLLNEKLFF
TGTGCCAGCAGCCCGGGTCTCCTTAATGAAAAACTGTTTTTT
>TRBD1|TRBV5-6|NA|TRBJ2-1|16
CASRRGRGELYNEQFF
TGTGCCAGCCGCAGGGGGAGAGGGGAACTTTACAATGAGCAGTTCTTC
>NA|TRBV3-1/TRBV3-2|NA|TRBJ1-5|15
CASSQGTGRNQPQHF
TGTGCCAGCAGCCAAGGAACAGGGCGGAATCAGCCCCAGCATTTT
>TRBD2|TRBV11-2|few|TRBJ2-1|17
CASSLVRGGLGYNEQFF
TGTGCCAGCAGCTTGGTCCGGGGGGGCCTGGGATACAATGAGCAGTTCTTC
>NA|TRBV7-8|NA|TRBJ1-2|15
CASSLVPRTDYGYTF
TGTGCCAGCAGCTTAGTGCCCAGAACCGACTATGGCTACACCTTC